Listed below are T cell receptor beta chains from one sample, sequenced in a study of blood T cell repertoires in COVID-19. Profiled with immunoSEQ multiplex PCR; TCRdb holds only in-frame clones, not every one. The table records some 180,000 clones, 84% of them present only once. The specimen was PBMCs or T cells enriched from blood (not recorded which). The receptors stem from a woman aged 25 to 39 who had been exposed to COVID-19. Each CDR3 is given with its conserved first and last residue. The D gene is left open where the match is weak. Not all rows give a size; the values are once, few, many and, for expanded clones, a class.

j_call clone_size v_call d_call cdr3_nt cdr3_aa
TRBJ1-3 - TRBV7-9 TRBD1 TGTGCCAGCAGCTTAGAACCCGTACAGGGGTCCTCTGGAAACACCATATATTTT CASSLEPVQGSSGNTIYF
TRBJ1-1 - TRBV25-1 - TGTGCCAGCGCAACAGGGACGAGCACTGAAGCTTTCTTT CASATGTSTEAFF
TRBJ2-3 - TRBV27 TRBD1 TGTGCCAGCAGCCCGACAGGGCCCACAGATACGCAGTATTTT CASSPTGPTDTQYF
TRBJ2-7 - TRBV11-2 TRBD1 TGTGCCAGCAGCTCCGGACAGGGTTACGAGCAGTACTTC CASSSGQGYEQYF
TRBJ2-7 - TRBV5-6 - TGTGCCAGCAGCTCCCTCCGACAGGACTCCGGCTACGAGCAGTACTTC CASSSLRQDSGYEQYF
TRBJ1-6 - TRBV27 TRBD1 TGTGCCAGCAGTTACGGGCAGGGGGGATCACCCCTCCACTTT CASSYGQGGSPLHF
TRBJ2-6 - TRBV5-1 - TGCGCCAGCAGCGACTCCTCTGGGGCCAACGTCCTGACTTTC CASSDSSGANVLTF
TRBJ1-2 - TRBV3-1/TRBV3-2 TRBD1 TGTGCCAGCAGCCAGTCGGACAGGGGCTATGGCTACACCTTC CASSQSDRGYGYTF
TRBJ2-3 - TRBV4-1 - TGCGCCAGCAGCCCCAGGGGGAGCGGGGGATTGTACGTGATTAGGGATACGCAGTATTTT CASSPRGSGGLYVIRDTQYF
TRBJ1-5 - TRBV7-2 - TGTGCCAGCAGCTTTGGCGGGTCGCAGCCCCAGCATTTT CASSFGGSQPQHF
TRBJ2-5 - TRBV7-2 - TGTGCCAGCAGCTCCCGCAGCCAAGAGACCCAGTACTTC CASSSRSQETQYF
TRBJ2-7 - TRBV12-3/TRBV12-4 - TGTGCCAGCAGCCCTACCTCCTACGAGCAGTACTTC CASSPTSYEQYF
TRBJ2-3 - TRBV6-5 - TGTGCCAGCAGTTACTCCCAGCGTCCCCGCACAGATACGCAGTATTTT CASSYSQRPRTDTQYF
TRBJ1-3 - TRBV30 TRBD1 TGTGCCTGGAGTCCGGGACAGGACTCTGGAAACACCATATATTTT CAWSPGQDSGNTIYF
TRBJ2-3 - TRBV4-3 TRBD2 TGCGCCAGCAGGAGGACCGGGACTAGCGGGGGGTCTAAGACAGATACGCAGTATTTT CASRRTGTSGGSKTDTQYF
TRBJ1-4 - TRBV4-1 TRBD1 TGCGCCAGCAGCCAATTCAGGGGGCCGAGTGAAAAACTGTTTTTT CASSQFRGPSEKLFF
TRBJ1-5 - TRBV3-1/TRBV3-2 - TGTGCCAGCAGCCCCCGGACAGTCAATCAGCCCCAGCATTTT CASSPRTVNQPQHF
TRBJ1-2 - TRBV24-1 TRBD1 TGTGCCACCAGTGATGGGACAGGCTCGGGCTACACCTTC CATSDGTGSGYTF
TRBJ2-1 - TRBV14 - TGTGCCAGCAGCCAGAGCTCCTACAATGAGCAGTTCTTC CASSQSSYNEQFF
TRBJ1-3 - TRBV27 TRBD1 TGTGCCAGCAGGTTAGGGACAGAGGACCGAAACACCATATATTTT CASRLGTEDRNTIYF
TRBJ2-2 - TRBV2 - TGTGCCAGCGTTGGGCCAGTAATCGGTCCCGGGGAGCTGTTTTTT CASVGPVIGPGELFF
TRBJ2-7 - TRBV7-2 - TGTGCCAGCAGCTTAGGCACAGGGCTAACCTACGAGCAGTACTTC CASSLGTGLTYEQYF
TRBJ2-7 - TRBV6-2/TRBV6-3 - TGTGCCAGCAGTTCTCGCTACGAGCAGTACTTC CASSSRYEQYF
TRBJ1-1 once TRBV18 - TGTGCCAGCTCACCCCCGGCTGGGGGCGGGACTGAAGCTTTCTTT CASSPPAGGGTEAFF
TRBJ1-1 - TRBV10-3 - TGTGCCATCAGTGCTTCCCCCGGGGGAAACACTGAAGCTTTCTTT CAISASPGGNTEAFF
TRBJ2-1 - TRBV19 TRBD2 TGTGCCAGTAATCTAGCGGGGGGGGACTACAATGAGCAGTTCTTC CASNLAGGDYNEQFF
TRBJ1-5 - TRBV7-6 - TGTGCCAGCAGCACCAGTTCCTATCAGCCCCAGCATTTT CASSTSSYQPQHF
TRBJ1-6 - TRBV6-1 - TGTGCCAGCAGTGAAACCACCGGGGCACCCCTCCACTTT CASSETTGAPLHF
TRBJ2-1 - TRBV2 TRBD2 TGTGCCAGCCAAAGACTAGCGGCTCACAATGAGCAGTTCTTC CASQRLAAHNEQFF
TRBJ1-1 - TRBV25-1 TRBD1 TGTGCCAGCAGACCCCGGGACAGTTCCGGTGCTTTCTTT CASRPRDSSGAFF
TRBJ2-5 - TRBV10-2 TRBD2 TGCGCCAGCAGTGAGTTTGAGACTAGCGGAGAGACCCAGTACTTC CASSEFETSGETQYF
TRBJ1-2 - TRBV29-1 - TGCAGCGTTGTTGTCCTCACACATGGCTACACCTTC CSVVVLTHGYTF
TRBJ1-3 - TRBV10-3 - TGTGCCATCAGTGATTACAGCTTCTCTGGAAACACCATATATTTT CAISDYSFSGNTIYF
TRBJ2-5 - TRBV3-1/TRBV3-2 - TGTGCCAGCAGCCAGGTCCGAGGGGGGAGGGGAGAGACCCAGTACTTC CASSQVRGGRGETQYF
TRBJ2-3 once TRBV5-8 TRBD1 TGTGCCAGCTGGACAGGGGGCTATACGCAGTATTTT CASWTGGYTQYF
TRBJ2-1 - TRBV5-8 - TGTGCCAGCAGCTTAGAGGAGGTTGAGCAGTTCTTC CASSLEEVEQFF
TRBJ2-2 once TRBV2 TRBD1 TGTGCCAGCAGTCTTGTTGGACAGGGGGCCGACGGGGAGCTGTTTTTT CASSLVGQGADGELFF